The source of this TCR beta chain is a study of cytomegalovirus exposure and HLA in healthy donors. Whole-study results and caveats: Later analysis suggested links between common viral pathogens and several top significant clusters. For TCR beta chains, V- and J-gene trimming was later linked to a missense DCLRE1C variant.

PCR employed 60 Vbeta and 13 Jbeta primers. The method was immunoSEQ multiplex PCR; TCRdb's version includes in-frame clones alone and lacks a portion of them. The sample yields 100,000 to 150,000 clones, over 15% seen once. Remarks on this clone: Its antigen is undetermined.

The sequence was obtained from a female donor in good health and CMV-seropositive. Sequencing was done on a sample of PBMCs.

Here the CDR3 DNA reads TGTGCCAGCAGCTCGACAGGGGGAGATGAAAAACTGTTTTTT. This encodes CASSSTGGDEKLFF. The V gene is TRBV7-2, the J gene TRBJ1-4, with TRBD1 matching 9 bases. After removal of 4 bases from V and 6 bases from J, the junction contained 3 bases not matched to a gene. The CDR3 extends over 14 amino acids. CDR1 and CDR2 from the germline V gene are SGHTA and FQGNSA.